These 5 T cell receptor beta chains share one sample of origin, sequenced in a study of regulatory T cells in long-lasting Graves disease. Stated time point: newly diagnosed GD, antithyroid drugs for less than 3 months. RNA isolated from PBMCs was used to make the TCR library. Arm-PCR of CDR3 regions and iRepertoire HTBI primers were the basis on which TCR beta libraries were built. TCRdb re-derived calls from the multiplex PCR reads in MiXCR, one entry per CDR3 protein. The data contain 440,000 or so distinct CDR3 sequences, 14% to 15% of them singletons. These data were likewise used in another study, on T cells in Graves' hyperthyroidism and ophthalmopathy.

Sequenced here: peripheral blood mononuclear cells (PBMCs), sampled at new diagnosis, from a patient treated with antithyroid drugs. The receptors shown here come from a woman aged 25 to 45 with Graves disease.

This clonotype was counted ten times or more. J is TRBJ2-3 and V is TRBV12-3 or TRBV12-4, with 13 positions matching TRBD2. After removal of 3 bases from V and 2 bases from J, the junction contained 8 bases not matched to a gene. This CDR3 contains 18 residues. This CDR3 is CASSFDPGLAGSTDTQYF. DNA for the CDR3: TGTGCCAGCAGTTTCGACCCGGGACTAGCGGGATCCACAGATACGCAGTATTTT.

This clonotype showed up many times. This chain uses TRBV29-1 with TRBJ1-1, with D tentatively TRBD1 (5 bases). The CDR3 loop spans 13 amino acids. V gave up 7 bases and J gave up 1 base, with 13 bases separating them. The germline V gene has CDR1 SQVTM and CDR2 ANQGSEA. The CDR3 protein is CSGGEGSNTEAFF. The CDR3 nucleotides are TGCAGCGGGGGGGAGGGGTCGAACACTGAAGCTTTCTTT.

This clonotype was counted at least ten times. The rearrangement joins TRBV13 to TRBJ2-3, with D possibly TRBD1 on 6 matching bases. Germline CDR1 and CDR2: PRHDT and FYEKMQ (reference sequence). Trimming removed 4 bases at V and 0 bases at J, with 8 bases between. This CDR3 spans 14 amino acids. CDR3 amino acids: CASSSDRSTDTQYF. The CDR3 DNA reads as TGTGCCAGCAGCTCAGACAGGAGCACAGATACGCAGTATTTT.

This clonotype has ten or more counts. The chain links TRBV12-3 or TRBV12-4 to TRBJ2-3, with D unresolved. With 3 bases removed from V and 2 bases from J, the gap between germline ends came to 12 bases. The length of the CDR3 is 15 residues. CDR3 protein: CASSFKATFTDTQYF. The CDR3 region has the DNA TGTGCCAGCAGTTTTAAGGCGACCTTCACAGATACGCAGTATTTT.

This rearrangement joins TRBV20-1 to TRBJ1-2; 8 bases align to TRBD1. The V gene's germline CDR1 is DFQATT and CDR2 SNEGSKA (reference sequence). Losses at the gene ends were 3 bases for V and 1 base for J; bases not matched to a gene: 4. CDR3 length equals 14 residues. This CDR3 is CSARDRESNYGYTF. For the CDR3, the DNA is TGCAGTGCTAGGGACAGGGAGAGTAACTATGGCTACACCTTC.